This is a list of T cell receptor beta chains from one sample in a study of memory CD4+ T cells and cytomegalovirus serostatus. This table comes from immunoSEQ multiplex PCR, and its TCRdb copy is limited to in-frame clones, with some not included. Of about 61,000 clones detected, 82% appear once; the ten largest clones hold roughly 0.88%. Sequencing was done on a sample of memory CD4+ T cells from blood. These receptors were obtained from an adult in good health and CMV-seronegative. CDR3s include the opening cysteine and the closing phenylalanine or tryptophan. The D gene is left open where the match is weak. Clone sizes are given selectively: once, few, many, or a class where the clone is expanded.

clone_size j_call d_call v_call cdr3_aa cdr3_nt
- TRBJ2-5 - TRBV11-2 CASSFHRVQETQYF TGTGCCAGCAGCTTTCACAGAGTTCAGGAGACCCAGTACTTC
- TRBJ1-6 - TRBV7-8 CASSPDSAYNSPLHF TGTGCCAGCAGCCCCGACTCCGCGTATAATTCACCCCTCCACTTT
once TRBJ2-3 TRBD1 TRBV5-1 CASSLNRGWDTQYF TGCGCCAGCAGCCTAAACAGGGGGTGGGATACGCAGTATTTT
- TRBJ1-2 TRBD1 TRBV15 CATSRGGTGRDYGYTF TGTGCCACCAGCAGAGGCGGGACAGGGAGAGACTATGGCTACACCTTC
- TRBJ1-2 TRBD1 TRBV6-1 CASTLQGEFNYGYTF TGTGCCAGCACTCTACAGGGGGAGTTTAACTATGGCTACACCTTC
- TRBJ2-4 - TRBV19 CASSRWGASKNIQYF TGTGCCAGTAGCCGATGGGGGGCCTCCAAAAACATTCAGTACTTC
- TRBJ1-2 - TRBV25-1 CASSGLGRGAYGYTF TGTGCCAGCAGTGGATTGGGCCGGGGCGCCTATGGCTACACCTTC
- TRBJ2-3 - TRBV7-9 CAAGDTQYF TGTGCCGCAGGAGATACGCAGTATTTT
- TRBJ2-7 - TRBV21-1 CASSGSRQNTYEQYF TGTGCCAGCAGCGGAAGCCGACAGAACACCTACGAGCAGTACTTC
few TRBJ1-5 - TRBV5-8 CASSKGTATNQPQHF TGTGCCAGCAGCAAGGGGACGGCTACCAATCAGCCCCAGCATTTT
- TRBJ2-7 TRBD1 TRBV29-1 CSVRGTGVLEQYF TGCAGCGTTCGGGGGACAGGGGTTCTCGAGCAGTACTTC
- TRBJ2-1 - TRBV29-1 CSERLYNEQFF TGCAGCGAGAGACTCTACAATGAGCAGTTCTTC
- TRBJ2-1 - TRBV18 CASSPVGSEQFF TGTGCCAGCTCACCCGTGGGGAGTGAGCAGTTCTTC
- TRBJ1-4 - TRBV7-6 CASSPLWGSNEKLFF TGTGCCAGCAGCCCCCTTTGGGGAAGCAATGAAAAACTGTTTTTT
once TRBJ2-1 - TRBV6-5 CASSNDRSAQFF TGTGCCAGCAGTAATGACAGGTCGGCGCAGTTCTTC
- TRBJ1-1 - TRBV10-1 CASQRTPSTEAFF TGCGCCAGCCAAAGGACCCCCAGCACTGAAGCTTTCTTT
- TRBJ2-7 TRBD1 TRBV25-1 CASGGRDRGNEQYF TGTGCCAGCGGAGGCCGGGACAGGGGCAACGAGCAGTACTTC
- TRBJ1-6 TRBD1 TRBV5-4 CASSIGTGGRSSSYNSPLHF TGTGCCAGCAGCATAGGGACAGGCGGACGATCGAGCTCCTATAATTCACCCCTCCACTTT
few TRBJ1-1 - TRBV7-3 CASRTTGGTTEAFF TGTGCCAGCAGGACTACCGGGGGAACCACTGAAGCTTTCTTT
few TRBJ2-3 - TRBV5-4 CASSLGGPRGTDTQYF TGTGCCAGCAGCTTGGGCGGGCCTAGGGGCACAGATACGCAGTATTTT
few TRBJ1-2 TRBD1 TRBV6-1 CASTRTGANYGYTF TGTGCCAGCACTAGGACAGGTGCTAACTATGGCTACACCTTC
- TRBJ2-4 - TRBV27 CASSLSGVAKNIQYF TGTGCCAGCAGTTTATCGGGCGTAGCCAAAAACATTCAGTACTTC
- TRBJ2-2 - TRBV11-2 CASRQGPSNTGELFF TGTGCCAGCAGGCAGGGACCATCGAACACCGGGGAGCTGTTTTTT
few TRBJ1-1 - TRBV6-5 CASSYKANTEAFF TGTGCCAGCAGTTACAAGGCTAACACTGAAGCTTTCTTT
- TRBJ2-1 TRBD2 TRBV29-1 CSVRDALAGNEQFF TGCAGCGTCCGTGATGCCCTAGCGGGTAACGAGCAGTTCTTC
- TRBJ2-5 TRBD2 TRBV7-6 CASSLLTSGRQETQYF TGTGCCAGCAGCTTACTGACTAGCGGGAGGCAAGAGACCCAGTACTTC
- TRBJ2-7 TRBD2 TRBV10-3 CAMGRSSGSYEQYF TGTGCCATGGGTAGGTCTAGCGGTTCCTACGAGCAGTACTTC
once TRBJ1-1 - TRBV20-1 CSARGLAEAFF TGCAGTGCTAGAGGTCTCGCTGAAGCTTTCTTT
- TRBJ1-1 TRBD1 TRBV6-1 CASSVDRADTEAFF TGTGCCAGCAGTGTTGACAGGGCGGACACTGAAGCTTTCTTT
- TRBJ1-3 - TRBV5-4 CASSFWGSGNTIYF TGTGCCAGCAGCTTTTGGGGGTCTGGAAACACCATATATTTT
- TRBJ1-2 - TRBV29-1 CSVRQGIYGYTF TGCAGCGTTAGGCAGGGCATCTATGGCTACACCTTC
- TRBJ2-2 - TRBV27 CASSLLVSAWGGELFF TGTGCCAGCAGTTTGTTGGTTTCCGCGTGGGGCGGGGAGCTGTTTTTT
- TRBJ1-6 - TRBV6-6 CASRLDPANNSPLHF TGTGCCAGCAGACTAGACCCGGCCAATAATTCACCCCTCCACTTT
- TRBJ2-1 TRBD2 TRBV7-6 CASSSGTSGGGEQFF TGTGCCAGCAGCTCCGGGACTAGCGGGGGAGGAGAGCAGTTCTTC
- TRBJ1-1 - TRBV18 CASSRTHGRGHTEAFF TGTGCCAGCTCACGTACACATGGTCGGGGTCACACTGAAGCTTTCTTT
- TRBJ2-7 - TRBV5-1 CASSLVGGGEQYF TGCGCCAGCAGCTTGGTCGGGGGCGGCGAGCAGTACTTC
few TRBJ2-5 TRBD2 TRBV5-6 CASSLWWRGEGETQYF TGTGCCAGCAGCTTGTGGTGGCGGGGGGAAGGAGAGACCCAGTACTTC
- TRBJ1-1 TRBD1 TRBV6-1 CASSERTGGGTEAFF TGTGCCAGCAGTGAAAGGACAGGGGGTGGCACTGAAGCTTTCTTT
- TRBJ1-6 - TRBV14 CASSQLGLNSPLHF TGTGCCAGCAGCCAGTTAGGTCTAAATTCACCCCTCCACTTT
- TRBJ2-3 - TRBV28 CASSGPTDTQYF TGTGCCAGCAGCGGCCCTACAGATACGCAGTATTTT
- TRBJ2-3 - TRBV9 CASSSGNTDTQYF TGTGCCAGCAGCTCCGGGAACACAGATACGCAGTATTTT
few TRBJ1-1 TRBD1 TRBV5-1 CASSQGQANTEAFF TGCGCCAGCAGCCAGGGACAGGCGAACACTGAAGCTTTCTTT
- TRBJ2-1 - TRBV7-6 CASSPPTGPEQFF TGTGCCAGCAGCCCCCCTACGGGACCCGAGCAGTTCTTC
- TRBJ2-3 TRBD2 TRBV6-6 CASGSGGRYTDTQYF TGTGCCAGCGGGAGCGGGGGGCGCTACACAGATACGCAGTATTTT
- TRBJ2-1 - TRBV5-1 CASSLDGGGSSYNEQFF TGCGCCAGCAGCTTGGATGGCGGGGGCTCCTCCTACAATGAGCAGTTCTTC
- TRBJ2-1 TRBD2 TRBV4-2 CASSPRASGNEQFF TGTGCCAGCAGCCCCCGAGCTAGCGGCAATGAGCAGTTCTTC
- TRBJ1-4 - TRBV2 CASSDLRPGEKLFF TGTGCCAGCAGTGATTTGAGGCCGGGGGAAAAACTGTTTTTT
- TRBJ1-1 - TRBV5-6 CASSRRRGVDTEAFF TGTGCCAGCAGCCGCCGGAGGGGAGTGGACACTGAAGCTTTCTTT
- TRBJ1-4 TRBD1 TRBV5-1 CASRPAQGNEKLFF TGCGCCAGCAGACCGGCACAGGGGAATGAAAAACTGTTTTTT
- TRBJ2-1 TRBD2 TRBV18 CASSSLAGGLSNEQFF TGTGCCAGCTCATCCCTAGCGGGAGGGCTTAGCAATGAGCAGTTCTTC
- TRBJ2-1 - TRBV18 CASSPPRGAGANEQFF TGTGCCAGCTCACCACCCAGGGGGGCGGGAGCTAATGAGCAGTTCTTC
- TRBJ2-1 TRBD2 TRBV27 CASSLLGSGVNEQFF TGTGCCAGCAGTTTATTGGGGAGCGGGGTCAATGAGCAGTTCTTC
once TRBJ2-1 TRBD2 TRBV7-6 CASSLGIAGGPVNEQFF TGTGCCAGCAGCTTAGGGATAGCGGGAGGACCCGTCAATGAGCAGTTCTTC
- TRBJ1-6 TRBD1 TRBV6-6 CASGDSSYNSPLHF TGTGCCAGCGGGGACAGCTCCTATAATTCACCCCTCCACTTT
- TRBJ1-1 - TRBV20-1 CSGTGVDEAFF TGCAGTGGTACGGGGGTAGATGAAGCTTTCTTT
- TRBJ2-7 - TRBV20-1 CSANRVYEQYF TGCAGTGCTAACAGAGTCTACGAGCAGTACTTC
- TRBJ2-1 TRBD1 TRBV5-5 CASSQTGGPNIEQFF TGTGCCAGCAGCCAGACAGGGGGCCCTAACATTGAGCAGTTCTTC
- TRBJ2-7 - TRBV30 CAWSVQVTYEQYF TGTGCCTGGAGTGTACAGGTTACCTACGAGCAGTACTTC
- TRBJ2-1 - TRBV11-3 CASSLEGHYNEQFF TGTGCCAGCAGCTTAGAAGGGCACTACAATGAGCAGTTCTTC